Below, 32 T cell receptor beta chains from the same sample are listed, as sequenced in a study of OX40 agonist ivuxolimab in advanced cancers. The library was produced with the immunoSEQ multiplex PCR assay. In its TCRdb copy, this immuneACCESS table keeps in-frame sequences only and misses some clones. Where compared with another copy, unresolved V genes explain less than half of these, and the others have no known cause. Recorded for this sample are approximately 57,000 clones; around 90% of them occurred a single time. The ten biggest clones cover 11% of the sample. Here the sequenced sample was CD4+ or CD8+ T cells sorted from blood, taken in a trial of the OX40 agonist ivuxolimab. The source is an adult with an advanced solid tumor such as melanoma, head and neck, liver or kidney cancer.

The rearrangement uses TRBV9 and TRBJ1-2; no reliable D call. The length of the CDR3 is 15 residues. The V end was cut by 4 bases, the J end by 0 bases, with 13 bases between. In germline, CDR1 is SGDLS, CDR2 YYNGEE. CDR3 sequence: CASSPTGEANYGYTF. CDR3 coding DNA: TGTGCCAGCAGCCCCACCGGGGAAGCTAACTATGGCTACACCTTC.

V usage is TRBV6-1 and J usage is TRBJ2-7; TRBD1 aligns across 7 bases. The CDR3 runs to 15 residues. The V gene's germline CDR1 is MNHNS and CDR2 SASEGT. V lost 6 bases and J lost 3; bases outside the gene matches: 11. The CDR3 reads CASRATGVVNYEQYF. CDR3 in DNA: TGTGCCAGCAGAGCTACAGGGGTAGTTAACTACGAGCAGTACTTC.

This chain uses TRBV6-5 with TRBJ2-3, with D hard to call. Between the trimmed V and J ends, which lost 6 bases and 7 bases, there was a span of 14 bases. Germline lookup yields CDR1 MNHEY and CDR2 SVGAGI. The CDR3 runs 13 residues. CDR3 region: CASSRPASYTQYF. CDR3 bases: TGTGCCAGCAGCCGTCCTGCCTCTTATACGCAGTATTTT.

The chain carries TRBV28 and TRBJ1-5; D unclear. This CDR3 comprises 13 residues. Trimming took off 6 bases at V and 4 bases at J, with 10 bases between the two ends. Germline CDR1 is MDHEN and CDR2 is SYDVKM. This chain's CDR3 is CASSRVLNQPQHF. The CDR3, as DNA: TGTGCCAGCAGCCGAGTCCTAAATCAGCCCCAGCATTTT.

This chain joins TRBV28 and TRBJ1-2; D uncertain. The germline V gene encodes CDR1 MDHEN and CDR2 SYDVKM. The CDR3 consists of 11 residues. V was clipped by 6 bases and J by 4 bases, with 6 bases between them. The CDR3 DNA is TGTGCCAGCAGAAAAGGCTATGGCTACACCTTC. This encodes CASRKGYGYTF.

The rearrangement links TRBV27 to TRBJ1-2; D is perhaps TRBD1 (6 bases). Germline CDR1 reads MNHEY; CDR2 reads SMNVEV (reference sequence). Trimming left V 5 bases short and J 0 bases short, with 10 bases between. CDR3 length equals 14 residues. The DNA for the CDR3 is TGTGCCAGCAGTATCGGACAGCCTAACTATGGCTACACCTTC. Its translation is CASSIGQPNYGYTF.

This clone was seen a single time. Written as DNA, the CDR3 is TGTGCCAGCAGTTGGGGGAATGAGCAGTTCTTC. Its protein is CASSWGNEQFF. The chain uses TRBV27 and TRBJ2-1; D is tentatively TRBD1 or TRBD2 (5 bases each). Trimming stripped 4 bases from V and 7 bases from J, with 5 bases between. This CDR3 has 11 amino acids. The germline gives CDR1 MNHEY, CDR2 SMNVEV (reference sequence).

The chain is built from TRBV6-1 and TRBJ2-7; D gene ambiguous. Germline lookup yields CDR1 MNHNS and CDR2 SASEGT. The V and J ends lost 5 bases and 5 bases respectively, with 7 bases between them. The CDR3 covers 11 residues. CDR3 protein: CASSFGNEQYV. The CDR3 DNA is TGTGCCAGCAGTTTTGGGAACGAGCAGTACGTC.

CDR3 nucleotide sequence: TGCGCCAGCAGCTTACTAGCGGGGGTCAATGAGCAGTTCTTC. Amino acid sequence: CASSLLAGVNEQFF. The V call is TRBV5-1, the J call TRBJ2-1; 11 nucleotides agree with TRBD2. After removal of 2 bases from V and 6 bases from J, the junction contained 1 base not matched to a gene. This CDR3 spans 14 amino acids. Per the germline V gene, CDR1 is SGHRS and CDR2 is YFSETQ.

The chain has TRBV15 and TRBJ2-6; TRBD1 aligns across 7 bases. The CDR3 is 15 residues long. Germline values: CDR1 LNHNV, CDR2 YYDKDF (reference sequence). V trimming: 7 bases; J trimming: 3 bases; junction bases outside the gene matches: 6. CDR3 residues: CATTWTGLGANVLTF. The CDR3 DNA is TGTGCCACCACCTGGACAGGCCTTGGGGCCAACGTCCTGACTTTC.

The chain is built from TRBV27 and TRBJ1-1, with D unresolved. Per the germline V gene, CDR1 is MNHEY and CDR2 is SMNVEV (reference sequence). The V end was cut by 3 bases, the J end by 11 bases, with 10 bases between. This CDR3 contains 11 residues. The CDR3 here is CASSFGRLAFF. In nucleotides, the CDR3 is TGTGCCAGCAGTTTCGGGCGTCTGGCTTTCTTT.

CDR3 amino acids: CASSQDSTANSGNTIYF. CDR3 DNA sequence: TGCGCCAGCAGCCAAGATTCGACAGCGAATTCTGGAAACACCATATATTTT. V and J are TRBV4-3 and TRBJ1-3, with D possibly being TRBD1 (5 bases). V gave up 0 bases and J gave up 1 base, with 13 bases separating them. The germline gives CDR1 LGHNA, CDR2 YSLEER. The CDR3 has 17 residues.

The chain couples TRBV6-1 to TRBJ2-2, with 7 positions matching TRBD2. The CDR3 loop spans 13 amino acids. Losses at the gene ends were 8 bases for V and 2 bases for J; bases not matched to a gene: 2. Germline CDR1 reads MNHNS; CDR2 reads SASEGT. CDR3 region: CASERDNTGELFF. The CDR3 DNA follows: TGTGCCAGCGAGCGGGATAACACCGGGGAGCTGTTTTTT.

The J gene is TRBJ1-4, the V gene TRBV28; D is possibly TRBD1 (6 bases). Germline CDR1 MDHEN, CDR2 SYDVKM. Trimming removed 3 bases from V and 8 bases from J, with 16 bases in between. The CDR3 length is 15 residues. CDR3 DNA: TGTGCCAGCAGTTTCTTCGGGGGCGCTGGGGAAAAACTGTTTTTT. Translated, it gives CASSFFGGAGEKLFF.

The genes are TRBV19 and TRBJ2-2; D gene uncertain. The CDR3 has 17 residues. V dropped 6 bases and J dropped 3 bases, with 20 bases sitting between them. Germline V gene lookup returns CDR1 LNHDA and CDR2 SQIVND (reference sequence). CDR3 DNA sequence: TGTGCCAGTAGGGGGAATGGAGCAAGTTGGGACACCGGGGAGCTGTTTTTT. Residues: CASRGNGASWDTGELFF.

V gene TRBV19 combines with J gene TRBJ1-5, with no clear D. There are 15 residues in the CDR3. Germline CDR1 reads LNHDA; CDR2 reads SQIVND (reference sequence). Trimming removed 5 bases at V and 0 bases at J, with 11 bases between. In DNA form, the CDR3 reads TGTGCCAGTAGTTCGGGGTTGTATAGCAATCAGCCCCAGCATTTT. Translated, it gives CASSSGLYSNQPQHF.

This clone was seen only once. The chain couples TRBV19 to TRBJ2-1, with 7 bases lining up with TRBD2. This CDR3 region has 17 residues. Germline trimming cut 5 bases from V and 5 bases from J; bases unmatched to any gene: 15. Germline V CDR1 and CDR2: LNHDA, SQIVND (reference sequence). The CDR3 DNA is TGTGCCAGTAGTGCCGACCCGGGAGGCACTCGCAACAATGAGCAGTTCTTC. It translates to CASSADPGGTRNNEQFF.

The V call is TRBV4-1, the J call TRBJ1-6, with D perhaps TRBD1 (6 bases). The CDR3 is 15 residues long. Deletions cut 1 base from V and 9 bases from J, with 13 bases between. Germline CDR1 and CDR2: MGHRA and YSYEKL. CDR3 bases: TGCGCCAGCAGCCAAGTATCCGGGGGCGGTTCACCCCTCCACTTT. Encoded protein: CASSQVSGGGSPLHF.

DNA for the CDR3: TGTGCCACCAGGGGATGGACAGGTATACTTAACTATGGCTACACCTTC. Translated, it gives CATRGWTGILNYGYTF. The chain employs TRBV27 and TRBJ1-2; 7 bases align to TRBD1. Germline CDR1 and CDR2: MNHEY and SMNVEV (reference sequence). Losses at the gene ends were 10 bases for V and 1 base for J; bases not matched to a gene: 15. This CDR3 comprises 16 residues.

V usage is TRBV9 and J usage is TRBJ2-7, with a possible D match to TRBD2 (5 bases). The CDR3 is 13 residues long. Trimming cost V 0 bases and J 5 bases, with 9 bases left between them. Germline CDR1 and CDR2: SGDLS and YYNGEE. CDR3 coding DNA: TGTGCCAGCAGCGTAGGAGGGAGTCACGAGCAGTACTTC. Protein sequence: CASSVGGSHEQYF.

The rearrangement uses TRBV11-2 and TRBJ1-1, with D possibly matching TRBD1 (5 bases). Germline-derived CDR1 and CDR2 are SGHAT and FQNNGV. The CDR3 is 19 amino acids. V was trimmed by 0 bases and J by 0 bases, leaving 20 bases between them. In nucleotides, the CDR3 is TGTGCCAGCAGCTTAGATAGAATGCGGGGACGTCGTCTGAACACTGAAGCTTTCTTT. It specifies CASSLDRMRGRRLNTEAFF.

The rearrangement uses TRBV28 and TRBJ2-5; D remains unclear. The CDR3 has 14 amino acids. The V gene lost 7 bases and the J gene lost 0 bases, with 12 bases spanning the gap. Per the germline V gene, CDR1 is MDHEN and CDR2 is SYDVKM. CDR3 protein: CASTPNWYQETQYF. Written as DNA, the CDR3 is TGTGCCAGCACCCCGAATTGGTACCAAGAGACCCAGTACTTC.

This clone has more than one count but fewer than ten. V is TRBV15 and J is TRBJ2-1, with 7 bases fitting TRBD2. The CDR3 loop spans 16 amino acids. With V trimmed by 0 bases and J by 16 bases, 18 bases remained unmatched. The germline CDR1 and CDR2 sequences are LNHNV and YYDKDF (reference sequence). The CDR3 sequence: CATSRDKREATSGRFF. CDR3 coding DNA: TGTGCCACCAGCAGAGATAAACGGGAGGCTACATCGGGTCGATTCTTC.

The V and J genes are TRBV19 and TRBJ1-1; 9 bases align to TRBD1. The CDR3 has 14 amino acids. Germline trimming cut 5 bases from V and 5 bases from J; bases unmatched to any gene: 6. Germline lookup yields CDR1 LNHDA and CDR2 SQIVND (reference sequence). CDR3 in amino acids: CASSRQGGKTEAFF. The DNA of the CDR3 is TGTGCCAGTAGTCGACAGGGGGGGAAGACTGAAGCTTTCTTT.

The CDR3, as DNA: TGCAGCGTTGAAGTGCTAGGGAATGAGCAGTTCTTC. As protein: CSVEVLGNEQFF. The rearrangement joins TRBV29-1 to TRBJ2-1; D call uncertain. CDR3 size: 12 residues. Germline V CDR1 and CDR2: SQVTM, ANQGSEA. The V and J ends lost 1 base and 7 bases respectively, with 8 bases between them.

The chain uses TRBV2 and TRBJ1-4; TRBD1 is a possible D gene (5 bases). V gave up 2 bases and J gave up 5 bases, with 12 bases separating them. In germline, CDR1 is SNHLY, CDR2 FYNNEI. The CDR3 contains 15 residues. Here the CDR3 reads CASSELSGSNEKLFF. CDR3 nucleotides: TGTGCCAGCAGTGAACTTTCAGGGTCCAATGAAAAACTGTTTTTT.

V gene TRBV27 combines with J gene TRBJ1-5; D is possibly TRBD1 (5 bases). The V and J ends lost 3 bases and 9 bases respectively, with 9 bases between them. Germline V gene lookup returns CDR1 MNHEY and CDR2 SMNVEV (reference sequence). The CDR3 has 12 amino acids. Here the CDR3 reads CASSFPGGPQHF. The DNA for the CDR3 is TGTGCCAGCAGTTTCCCGGGGGGGCCCCAGCATTTT.

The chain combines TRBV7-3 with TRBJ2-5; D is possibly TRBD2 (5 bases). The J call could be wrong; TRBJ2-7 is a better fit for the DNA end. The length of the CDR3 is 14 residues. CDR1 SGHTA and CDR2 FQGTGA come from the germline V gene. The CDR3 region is CASSPSDGTYEQYF. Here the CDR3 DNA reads TGTGCCAGCAGCCCCTCGGACGGGACCTACGAGCAGTACTTC.

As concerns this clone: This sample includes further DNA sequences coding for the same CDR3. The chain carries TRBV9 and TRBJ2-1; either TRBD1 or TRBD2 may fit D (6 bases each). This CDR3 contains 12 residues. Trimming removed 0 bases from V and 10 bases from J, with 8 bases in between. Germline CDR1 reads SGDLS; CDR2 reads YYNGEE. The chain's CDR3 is CASSVVGGEQFF. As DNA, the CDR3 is TGTGCCAGCAGCGTAGTAGGGGGGGAGCAGTTCTTC.

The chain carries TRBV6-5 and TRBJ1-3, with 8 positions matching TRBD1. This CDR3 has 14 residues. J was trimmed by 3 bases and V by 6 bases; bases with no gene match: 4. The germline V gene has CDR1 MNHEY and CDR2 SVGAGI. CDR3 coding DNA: TGTGCCAGCAGACGACAGGGGTATGGAAACACCATATATTTT. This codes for CASRRQGYGNTIYF.

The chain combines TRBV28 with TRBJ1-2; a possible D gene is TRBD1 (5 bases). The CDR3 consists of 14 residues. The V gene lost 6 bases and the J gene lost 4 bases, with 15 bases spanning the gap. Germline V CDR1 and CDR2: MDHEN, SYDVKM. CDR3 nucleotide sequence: TGTGCCAGCAGGACCTCGGGGGGATTCTATGGCTACACCTTC. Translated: CASRTSGGFYGYTF.

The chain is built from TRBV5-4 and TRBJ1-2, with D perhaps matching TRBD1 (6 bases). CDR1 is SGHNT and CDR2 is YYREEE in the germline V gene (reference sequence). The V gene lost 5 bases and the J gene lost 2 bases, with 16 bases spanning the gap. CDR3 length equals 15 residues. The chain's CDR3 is CASSRGSNSNYGYTF. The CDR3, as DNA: TGTGCCAGCAGTAGGGGGTCTAACAGCAACTATGGCTACACCTTC.